This T cell receptor beta chain was identified in a study of OX40 agonist ivuxolimab in advanced cancers. The study in broad terms: Ivuxolimab, which targeted the costimulatory receptor OX40 (CD134), was an agonistic, fully human IgG2 monoclonal antibody. Three dose-escalation patients achieved partial responses, one with hepatocellular carcinoma and two with cutaneous melanoma. The paper describes the monotherapy dose-escalation part (N = 52 patients) of the phase I trial of ivuxolimab. Intravenous ivuxolimab was administered to patients every 2 weeks at six dose levels: 0.01, 0.1, 0.3, 1.5, 3 and 10 mg/kg. Patients were allowed to have had prior anti-PD-1, anti-PD-L1 or anti-CTLA-4 therapy, and 40% to 45% of the dose-escalation patients had previously received checkpoint inhibitors. Among the roughly 52 dose-escalation patients, around 20 had hepatocellular carcinoma, approximately 15 melanoma, 9 renal cell carcinoma and 9 head and neck cancer. A male proportion of roughly 80% and a mean age of 60 years, ranging from about 23 to 90, were recorded for the dose-escalation cohort. Peripheral TCRbeta sequencing aimed to test whether ivuxolimab altered TCR sequence diversity and caused clonal T-cell expansion. The study at large found these results: The antigen specificity of the clonally expanded peripheral T cells was not determined. In the 0.1-3.0 mg/kg groups, partial responders were among the patients with the lowest normalized peripheral clonal expansion, particularly in CD8+ T cells. Clonal expansion of both CD4+ and CD8+ blood T cells was observed from baseline to week 6 at doses 0.1 to 3.0 mg/kg. Low levels of normalized T-cell clonal expansion were also seen in some patients who did not respond. After ivuxolimab, CD8+ T cells had more expanded clones than CD4+ T cells on average.

As concerns this clone: Its antigen is currently not known. Base qualities are missing; no much larger clone stands one base away.

To sequence the TCRbeta CDR3 region, genomic DNA was isolated from the sorted cells. The immunoSEQ Assay was used for sequencing of TCRbeta CDR3 regions. As stored in TCRdb, this immuneACCESS dataset retains in-frame rearrangements with V and J assigned. A fraction of the clones does not appear; measured against another copy, unresolved V genes explain less than half of the discrepancy, and the remainder lacks a known reason. In this sample the table shows 45,000 to 60,000 clones, 70% to 90% of which occur a single time. The leading ten clones occupy less than 6% of the sample. Patients with a history of autoimmune disease or receiving systemic immunosuppression were excluded from the trial. Peripheral blood for TCR sequencing was drawn from every dose cohort at baseline, at cycle 4 day 1 and at cycle 7 day 1. Samples were obtained from an open-label, multicenter, first-in-human phase I dose-escalation trial of ivuxolimab. Adults with locally advanced or metastatic head and neck squamous cell, hepatocellular, melanoma or renal cell carcinoma were enrolled in the trial. Before TCR sequencing, CD4+ T cells and CD8+ T cells from peripheral blood were sorted into separate populations.

From the germline V gene, CDR1 is MNHNS and CDR2 is SASEGT. V is cut by 5 bases and J by 2 bases, and the space between the germline ends is 12 bases. From the cysteine through the phenylalanine, the CDR3 covers 14 amino acids. The CDR3 DNA has 42 bases and is translated from base 1. The receptor's source is an adult with an advanced solid tumor such as melanoma, head and neck, liver or kidney cancer. Sequences were derived from CD4+ or CD8+ T cells sorted from blood, sampled in a trial of the OX40 agonist ivuxolimab. This receptor chain uses TRBV6-1 and TRBJ1-2; the D gene is perhaps TRBD1, on 5 matching bases. The bases are TGTGCCAGCAGTCCCTCCCAGGGAAACTATGGCTACACCTTC. This codes for CASSPSQGNYGYTF.